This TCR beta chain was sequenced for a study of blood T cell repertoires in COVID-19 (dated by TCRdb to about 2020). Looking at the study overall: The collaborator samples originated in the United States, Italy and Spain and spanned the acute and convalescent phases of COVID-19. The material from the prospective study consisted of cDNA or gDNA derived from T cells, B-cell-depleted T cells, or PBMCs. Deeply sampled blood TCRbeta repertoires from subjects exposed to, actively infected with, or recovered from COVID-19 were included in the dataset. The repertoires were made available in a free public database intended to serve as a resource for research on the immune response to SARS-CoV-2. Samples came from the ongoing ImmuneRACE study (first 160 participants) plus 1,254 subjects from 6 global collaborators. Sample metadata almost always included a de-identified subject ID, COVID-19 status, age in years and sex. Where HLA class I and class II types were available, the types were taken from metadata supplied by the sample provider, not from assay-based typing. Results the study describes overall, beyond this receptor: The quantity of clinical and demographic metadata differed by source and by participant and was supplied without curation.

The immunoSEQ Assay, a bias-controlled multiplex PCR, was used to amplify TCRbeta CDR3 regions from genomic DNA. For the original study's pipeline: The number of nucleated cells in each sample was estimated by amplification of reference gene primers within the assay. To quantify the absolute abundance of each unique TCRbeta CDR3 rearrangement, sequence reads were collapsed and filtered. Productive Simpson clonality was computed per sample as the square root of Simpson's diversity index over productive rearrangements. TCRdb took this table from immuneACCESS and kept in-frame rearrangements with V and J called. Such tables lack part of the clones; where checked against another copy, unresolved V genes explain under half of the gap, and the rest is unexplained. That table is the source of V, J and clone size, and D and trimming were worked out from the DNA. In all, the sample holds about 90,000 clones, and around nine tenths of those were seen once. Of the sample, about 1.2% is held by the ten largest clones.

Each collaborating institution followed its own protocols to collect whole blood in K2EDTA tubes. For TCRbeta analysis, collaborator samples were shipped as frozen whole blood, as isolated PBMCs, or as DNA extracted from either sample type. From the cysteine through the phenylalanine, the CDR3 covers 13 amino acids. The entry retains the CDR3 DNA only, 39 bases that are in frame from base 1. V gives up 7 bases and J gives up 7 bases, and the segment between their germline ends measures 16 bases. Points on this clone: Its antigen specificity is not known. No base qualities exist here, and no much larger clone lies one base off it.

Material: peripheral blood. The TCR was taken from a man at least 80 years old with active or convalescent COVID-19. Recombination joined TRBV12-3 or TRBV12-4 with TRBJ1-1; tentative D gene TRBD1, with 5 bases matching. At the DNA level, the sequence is TGTGCCAGCATCTTTCGGGGGGTGGGTGAAGCTTTCTTT. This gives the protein CASIFRGVGEAFF.